These 26 T cell receptor beta chains were sequenced from one sample in a study of blood T cell repertoires in COVID-19 (dated by TCRdb to about 2020). To prepare the library, the immunoSEQ multiplex PCR assay was applied. The clones in this table, taken by TCRdb from immuneACCESS, are in-frame only. Not every clone is retained; where verified, under half of the shortfall comes from an unresolved V gene, and the cause of the rest is unknown. The sample data list approximately 180,000 clones, and 65% to 90% of these were observed just once. The top ten hold nearly 15% of the sample. Sequencing was performed on PBMCs or T cells enriched from blood (not recorded which). The receptors come from a middle-aged man who had recovered from COVID-19.

The chain couples TRBV11-2 to TRBJ2-1, with 12 bases matching TRBD2. Trimming cost V 0 bases and J 4 bases; bases outside gene matches: 7. CDR1 and CDR2 (germline): SGHAT, FQNNGV. CDR3 length: 18 amino acids. CDR3 residues: CASSLDWTSGTVYNEQFF. The DNA for the CDR3 is TGTGCCAGCAGCTTAGATTGGACTAGCGGGACAGTATACAATGAGCAGTTCTTC.

The chain joins TRBV6-4 to TRBJ1-6, with 11 bases fitting TRBD1. V trimming: 6 bases; J trimming: 6 bases; junction bases outside the gene matches: 1. CDR1 is MRHNA, CDR2 SNTAGT, per germline. The CDR3 is 14 amino acids. The CDR3 loop is CASRGTGGNSPLHF. The CDR3 DNA is TGTGCCAGCAGAGGGACAGGGGGTAATTCACCCCTCCACTTT.

The rearrangement uses TRBV21-1 and TRBJ1-3. TRBV21-1 is a pseudogene segment. This CDR3 spans 17 amino acids. The CDR3 here is CASSKRRWGVSGNTIYF. The CDR3 DNA follows: TGTGCCAGCAGCAAGAGGCGTTGGGGAGTCTCTGGAAACACCATATATTTT.

This clone was found once. In the same sample, other DNA sequences code for this CDR3. The CDR3 region has the DNA TGTGCCAGCAGTTTAGCCGGGAACACTGAAGCTTTCTTT. Its translation is CASSLAGNTEAFF. The chain uses TRBV12-3 or TRBV12-4 and TRBJ1-1; D is ambiguous. Trimming shortened V by 0 bases and J by 1 base, and 3 bases separated the two germline ends. The CDR3 loop spans 13 amino acids.

This sequence joins TRBV7-9 and TRBJ1-2; D unclear. This CDR3 region has 11 residues. The germline gives CDR1 SEHNR, CDR2 FQNEAQ (reference sequence). Trimming took 2 bases from V and 8 from J, leaving 6 bases between them. CDR3 in amino acids: CASSLYSGYTF. The CDR3 region has the DNA TGTGCCAGCAGCTTATACAGCGGCTACACCTTC.

About this clone: In the same sample, other DNA sequences code for this CDR3. The CDR3 nucleotides read TGTGCCACCAGTGGCGGGGGAAACACTGAAGCTTTCTTT. This encodes CATSGGGNTEAFF. J is TRBJ1-1 and V is TRBV24-1; a possible D gene is TRBD1 (5 bases). Germline lookup yields CDR1 KGHDR and CDR2 SFDVKD. Trimming stripped 5 bases from V and 2 bases from J, with 8 bases between. CDR3 length: 13 amino acids.

The chain employs TRBV7-3 and TRBJ2-2; 8 nucleotides match TRBD2. J lost 7 bases, V lost 5 bases, and 6 bases had no gene match. This CDR3 is 14 amino acids long. Germline lookup yields CDR1 SGHTA and CDR2 FQGTGA. In nucleotides, the CDR3 is TGTGCCAGCAGCCGCGGGGGGCAAGACGGGGAGCTGTTTTTT. Translation: CASSRGGQDGELFF.

The chain is built from TRBV30 and TRBJ2-2; 9 bases line up with TRBD1. J gave up 5 bases and V 3 bases, and 1 base lay outside the gene matches. Germline V gene sequence: CDR1 GTSNPN, CDR2 SVGIG (reference sequence). This CDR3 has 13 amino acids. The CDR3 sequence is CAWRGQGTGELFF. CDR3 coding DNA: TGTGCCTGGAGGGGACAGGGAACCGGGGAGCTGTTTTTT.

The chain uses TRBV27 and TRBJ2-2; 10 bases are shared with TRBD1. The germline V gene encodes CDR1 MNHEY and CDR2 SMNVEV (reference sequence). This CDR3 contains 14 residues. V lost 4 bases and J lost 7; bases outside the gene matches: 3. The CDR3 DNA is TGTGCCAGCAGTTCGGGACAGGGGCTCGGGGAGCTGTTTTTT. Translation: CASSSGQGLGELFF.

The rearrangement joins TRBV7-2 to TRBJ2-5, with 9 bases matching TRBD1. This CDR3 is built from 14 residues. V dropped 3 bases and J dropped 5; count of bases not matched to a gene: 4. The V gene's germline CDR1 is SGHTA and CDR2 FQGNSA. The CDR3 DNA is TGTGCCAGCAGCTTGCACAGGGGGCGGGAGACCCAGTACTTC. Translating gives CASSLHRGRETQYF.

The chain couples TRBV24-1 to TRBJ2-7; 10 positions agree with TRBD1. Germline values: CDR1 KGHDR, CDR2 SFDVKD. There are 14 residues in the CDR3. J lost 3 bases, V lost 9 bases, and 7 bases had no gene match. CDR3 nucleotide sequence: TGTGCCACCTCATCAAGGGACAGGGGCTACGAGCAGTACTTC. Its translation: CATSSRDRGYEQYF.

This chain joins TRBV27 and TRBJ1-6, with no clear D. This CDR3 comprises 14 residues. Trimming removed 3 bases at V and 8 bases at J, with 11 bases between. Germline lookup yields CDR1 MNHEY and CDR2 SMNVEV (reference sequence). The CDR3 nucleotides read TGTGCCAGCAGTTTTGATCGAGAGTATTCACCCCTCCACTTT. The encoded protein is CASSFDREYSPLHF.

With regard to this clone: The sample carries other DNA sequences with the same CDR3. The genes are TRBV6-5 and TRBJ1-4, with TRBD1 as a possible D gene (6 bases). The CDR3 sequence is 14 residues long. Germline CDR1 and CDR2: MNHEY and SVGAGI. Trimming shortened V by 6 bases and J by 0 bases, and 8 bases separated the two germline ends. The CDR3 DNA reads TGTGCCAGCAGGACAGGCGCAACTAATGAAAAACTGTTTTTT. Its translation: CASRTGATNEKLFF.

A few counts support this clone. The chain couples TRBV9 to TRBJ2-1; the D gene is possibly TRBD1 (6 bases). The CDR3 extends over 16 amino acids. With 0 bases removed from V and 5 bases from J, the gap between germline ends came to 15 bases. Germline V lookup: CDR1 SGDLS, CDR2 YYNGEE. The DNA of the CDR3 is TGTGCCAGCAGCGTAGAAATACAGGGTGCCCACAATGAGCAGTTCTTC. This encodes CASSVEIQGAHNEQFF. The variable domain in full, completed from reference TRBV9 and TRBJ2-1, reads DSGVTQTPKHLITATGQRVTLRCSPRSGDLSVYWYQQSLDQGLQFLIQYYNGEERAKGNILERFSAQQFPDLHSELNLSSLELGDSALYFCASSVEIQGAHNEQFFGPGTRLTVL.

V usage is TRBV28 and J usage is TRBJ2-2; no reliable D call. Germline assignment: CDR1 MDHEN and CDR2 SYDVKM. Between the trimmed V and J ends, which lost 10 bases and 0 bases, there was a span of 9 bases. The CDR3 has 13 amino acids. The CDR3 DNA is TGTGCCAACCGAGACACGAACACCGGGGAGCTGTTTTTT. Translating gives CANRDTNTGELFF.

Concerning this clone: This CDR3 is also generated by other DNA sequences in the sample. The CDR3 coding sequence is TGTGCCAGCAGCTCGGCCCGGGGGTACTCCTACGAGCAGTACTTC. Its translation: CASSSARGYSYEQYF. The chain combines TRBV11-2 with TRBJ2-7; possible D gene TRBD2, 6 bases. The CDR3 consists of 15 residues. With 4 bases removed from V and 0 bases from J, the gap between germline ends came to 13 bases. The germline V gene encodes CDR1 SGHAT and CDR2 FQNNGV. Complete variable domain (other parts from reference TRBV11-2 and TRBJ2-7): EAGVAQSPRYKIIEKRQSVAFWCNPISGHATLYWYQQILGQGPKLLIQFQNNGVVDDSQLPKDRFSAERLKGVDSTLKIQPAKLEDSAVYLCASSSARGYSYEQYFGPGTRLTVT.

The table lists this clone with a count of one. V gene TRBV27 combines with J gene TRBJ1-5; D gene uncertain. The CDR3 has 15 residues. The germline V and J ends were trimmed by 5 bases and 3 bases, with 14 bases remaining between them. CDR1 and CDR2 from the germline V gene are MNHEY and SMNVEV (reference sequence). As DNA, the CDR3 is TGTGCCAGCAGTCTAGCCCAAGGGAACAATCAGCCCCAGCATTTT. Translating it yields CASSLAQGNNQPQHF.

In its sample, this clone was seen a few times. The chain links TRBV5-1 to TRBJ1-4; maybe TRBD1 (6 bases). Germline loops: CDR1 SGHRS, CDR2 YFSETQ. The CDR3 contains 16 residues. V was shortened by 4 bases and J by 1 base, with 14 bases between the two germline ends. DNA for the CDR3: TGCGCCAGCAGCACCGGGGACACTCGAACTAATGAAAAACTGTTTTTT. This codes for CASSTGDTRTNEKLFF.

This chain connects TRBV7-8 to TRBJ2-7, with D tentatively TRBD1 (6 bases). This CDR3 has 18 amino acids. CDR1 and CDR2 from the germline V gene are SGHVS and FQNEAQ. Trimming took off 2 bases at V and 2 bases at J, with 22 bases between the two ends. In nucleotides, the CDR3 is TGTGCCAGCAGCTTAACAAGAGGTTCAGGGGAACGCGCCTACGAGCAGTACTTC. Its translation: CASSLTRGSGERAYEQYF.

The CDR3 sequence: CASSPRQVSNEKLFF. The DNA for the CDR3 is TGTGCCAGCAGCCCACGACAGGTTTCTAATGAAAAACTGTTTTTT. The chain employs TRBV7-9 and TRBJ1-4; TRBD1 might be the D (6 bases). This CDR3 has 15 amino acids. Germline-derived CDR1 and CDR2 are SEHNR and FQNEAQ (reference sequence). Trimming shortened V by 5 bases and J by 3 bases, and 13 bases separated the two germline ends.

The rearrangement links TRBV30 to TRBJ1-2; TRBD1 might be the D (5 bases). V was pared by 4 bases and J by 2 bases, with 26 bases between. This CDR3 region has 18 residues. CDR1 is GTSNPN, CDR2 SVGIG, per germline (reference sequence). CDR3 residues: CAWNWAGAGQAGNYGYTF. For the CDR3, the DNA is TGTGCCTGGAACTGGGCTGGGGCAGGCCAAGCCGGGAACTATGGCTACACCTTC.

V and J are TRBV2 and TRBJ1-1, with 8 nucleotides matching TRBD1. CDR1 and CDR2 from the germline V gene are SNHLY and FYNNEI. The CDR3 spans 15 residues. V shed 6 bases, J shed 4 bases, and the junction held 10 bases outside the gene matches. The CDR3 nucleotides are TGTGCCAGCAGAGCGGACAGGGCCGGGGGCACTGAAGCTTTCTTT. Translated, it gives CASRADRAGGTEAFF.

The J gene is TRBJ1-2, the V gene TRBV30, with D hard to call. The CDR3 length is 12 residues. Germline lookup yields CDR1 GTSNPN and CDR2 SVGIG (reference sequence). V was pared by 2 bases and J by 7 bases, with 11 bases between. The CDR3 spells CAWSLRGLGYTF. CDR3 nucleotide sequence: TGTGCCTGGAGTTTGAGAGGGCTTGGCTACACCTTC.

This chain uses TRBV7-8 with TRBJ2-1, with a weak D call TRBD2 (6 bases). Trimming shortened V by 5 bases and J by 7 bases, and 21 bases separated the two germline ends. CDR3 length: 16 amino acids. Germline V gene lookup returns CDR1 SGHVS and CDR2 FQNEAQ. The CDR3: CASSPVRAGLRNEQFF. CDR3 nucleotides: TGTGCCAGCAGCCCCGTGAGGGCGGGGTTGAGAAATGAGCAGTTCTTC.

This clone has just a few counts. The chain links TRBV2 to TRBJ1-6; the D gene is possibly TRBD1 (5 bases). V shed 7 bases and J shed 9 bases, with 13 bases lying between them. Germline V gene data show CDR1 as SNHLY and CDR2 as FYNNEI. The length of the CDR3 is 13 residues. CDR3 loop: CASMAEGLSPLHF. The CDR3, as DNA: TGTGCCAGCATGGCGGAGGGGCTTTCACCCCTCCACTTT.

Points on this clone: The identical CDR3 is also encoded by other nucleotide sequences in the sample. The rearrangement joins TRBV19 to TRBJ2-7; no clear D. The V end was cut by 2 bases, the J end by 0 bases, with 8 bases between. Germline CDR1 LNHDA, CDR2 SQIVND (reference sequence). This CDR3 has 14 amino acids. The DNA of the CDR3 is TGTGCCAGTAGTATACGAGACAACTCCTACGAGCAGTACTTC. The encoded protein is CASSIRDNSYEQYF. The full variable domain, completed using reference TRBV19 and TRBJ2-7, is DGGITQSPKYLFRKEGQNVTLSCEQNLNHDAMYWYRQDPGQGLRLIYYSQIVNDFQKGDIAEGYSVSREKKESFPLTVTSAQKNPTAFYLCASSIRDNSYEQYFGPGTRLTVT.